This T cell receptor (beta chain) was retrieved from a study of T cell repertoires in cytomegalovirus infection. Study-wide background: Indicated by public TCR beta signatures were CMV infection and matching HLA type. Whole-study findings and limits: Summed frequency of shared TCR beta families picked out CMV carriers who also had the relevant HLA. HLA-C-restricted CMV-specific TCR beta clonotypes were dominant in the ex vivo response.

TCRdb passed the reads through MiXCR, listing each CDR3 protein once. There are roughly 860,000 distinct CDR3 sequences in the sample; less than 35% occur only once, and roughly 12% lies in the top ten. This clonotype showed up just a few times. The antigen is unknown. V lost 5 bases and J lost 2; bases outside the gene matches: 5. CDR1 and CDR2 from the germline V gene are SEHNR and FQNEAQ (reference sequence). This CDR3 has 16 residues. The material sequenced was cultured CD8+ T cells from PBMCs, taken from culture after CMV antigen stimulation. The TCR originated in a human donor in good health (CMV status not recorded). Some clones in this sample may be carry-over from other donors' samples. The chain is built from TRBV7-9 and TRBJ2-3; 12 bases map to TRBD2. CDR3 nucleotides: TGTGCCAGCAGCGCGACTAGCGGGAGATTCACAGATACGCAGTATTTT. Amino acid sequence: CASSATSGRFTDTQYF.